The sequence of this T cell receptor (beta chain) was determined in a study of CD8+ T cells in alopecia areata. cDNA prepared by RNA extraction and subsequent reverse transcription served as the template for sequencing. The data were produced by immunoSEQ multiplex PCR, yet TCRdb's version contains in-frame clones alone and is incomplete. This sample has about 180,000 clones, with roughly 65% found just once. With regard to this clone: The antigen remains unidentified.

Germline trimming cut 8 bases from V and 4 bases from J; bases unmatched to any gene: 3. The V gene's germline CDR1 is GTSNPN and CDR2 SVGIG (reference sequence). CDR3 size: 13 residues. Broader study findings: Normal-skin resident alphabeta T cells also appear among scalp sample sequences.

PBMCs yielded sorted CD4+ and CD8+ T cells. The source material was CD4+ T cells sorted from blood, sampled at week 0. The rearrangement uses TRBV30 and TRBJ2-3, with 13 nucleotides matching TRBD2. The TCR was taken from a human donor with alopecia areata. CDR3 sequence reads: CALTSGGADTQYF. CDR3 DNA sequence: TGTGCCCTCACTAGCGGGGGGGCAGATACGCAGTATTTT.